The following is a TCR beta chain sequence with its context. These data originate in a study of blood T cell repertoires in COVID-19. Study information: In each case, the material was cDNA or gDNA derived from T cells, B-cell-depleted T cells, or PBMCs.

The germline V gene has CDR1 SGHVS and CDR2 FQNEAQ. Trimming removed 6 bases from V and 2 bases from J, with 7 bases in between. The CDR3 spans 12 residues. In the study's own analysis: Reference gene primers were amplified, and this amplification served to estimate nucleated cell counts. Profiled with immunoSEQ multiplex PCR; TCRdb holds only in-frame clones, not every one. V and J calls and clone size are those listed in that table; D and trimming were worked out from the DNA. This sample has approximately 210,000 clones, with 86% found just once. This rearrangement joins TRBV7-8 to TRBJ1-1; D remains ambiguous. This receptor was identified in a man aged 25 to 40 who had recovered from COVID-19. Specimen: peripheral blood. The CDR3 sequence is CASRHLNTEAFF. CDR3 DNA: TGTGCCAGCAGACATTTAAACACTGAAGCTTTCTTT.